These 12 T cell receptor beta chains were all obtained from the same sample, sequenced in a study of cytomegalovirus exposure and HLA in healthy donors. The study ran its PCR with 60 Vbeta and 13 Jbeta primers. This table comes from immunoSEQ multiplex PCR, and its TCRdb copy is limited to in-frame clones, with some not included. The table has some 180,000 clones, around four fifths seen once; the top ten hold 1.5% to 2%. The sample consisted of PBMCs. These TCRs come from a man aged 35 to 55 in good health and CMV-seropositive.

The chain uses TRBV9 and TRBJ1-2, with 12 nucleotides matching TRBD1. V dropped 0 bases and J dropped 6; count of bases not matched to a gene: 6. Germline V lookup: CDR1 SGDLS, CDR2 YYNGEE. The CDR3 is 16 residues long. The CDR3 DNA is TGTGCCAGCAGCGTAGACCCGGGACAGGGGGCTCATGGCTACACCTTC. Protein sequence: CASSVDPGQGAHGYTF.

The chain recombines TRBV6-5 with TRBJ2-7; TRBD1 agrees at 7 bases. Trimming removed 6 bases from V and 5 bases from J; junction bases left unmatched: 4. Germline CDR1 reads MNHEY; CDR2 reads SVGAGI. The CDR3 consists of 12 residues. The CDR3 DNA reads as TGTGCCAGCAGATCTACAGGGGACGAGCAGTACTTC. Translated, it gives CASRSTGDEQYF.

The DNA for the CDR3 is TGCGCCAGCAGCTTGGGGCCGGGATCAAAGGAAGCTTTCTTT. This codes for CASSLGPGSKEAFF. V and J are TRBV5-1 and TRBJ1-1; D is unclear. The CDR3 extends over 14 amino acids. V dropped 0 bases and J dropped 8 bases, with 14 bases sitting between them. Germline V lookup: CDR1 SGHRS, CDR2 YFSETQ.

This clone showed up just a few times. The chain joins TRBV6-6 to TRBJ1-5, with TRBD1 matching over 8 bases. V dropped 4 bases and J dropped 7; count of bases not matched to a gene: 6. The CDR3 covers 14 residues. Germline CDR1 is MNHNY and CDR2 is SVGAGI (reference sequence). CDR3 DNA: TGTGCCAGCAGTTCAGGACAGGGCTCACAGCCCCAGCATTTT. Translating gives CASSSGQGSQPQHF.

The rearrangement joins TRBV6-5 to TRBJ1-3, with no clear D. Germline CDR1 is MNHEY and CDR2 is SVGAGI. The CDR3 sequence is 14 residues long. V shed 4 bases and J shed 4 bases, with 11 bases lying between them. The CDR3 here is CASSSGRRGNTIYF. CDR3 sequence (DNA): TGTGCCAGCAGTTCCGGGAGAAGGGGAAACACCATATATTTT.

Of note for this clone: Other DNA sequences in the sample encode the same CDR3. The chain uses TRBV2 and TRBJ1-4; 8 nucleotides match TRBD1. V lost 6 bases, J lost 8 bases, and 2 bases stayed unmatched. The CDR3 length is 12 residues. Germline CDR1 SNHLY, CDR2 FYNNEI. CDR3 nucleotide sequence: TGTGCCAGCAGAGACAGGGGCGAAAAACTGTTTTTT. Amino acid sequence: CASRDRGEKLFF.

This chain uses TRBV4-1 with TRBJ1-1; D may be TRBD1 (5 bases). This CDR3 spans 14 amino acids. CDR1 and CDR2 from the germline V gene are MGHRA and YSYEKL. V was cut by 0 bases and J by 6 bases, with 11 bases left in between. The CDR3 spells CASSQEGRGPEAFF. CDR3 bases: TGCGCCAGCAGCCAAGAAGGGAGGGGCCCTGAAGCTTTCTTT.

This clone was detected only once. The same CDR3 is also encoded by other DNA sequences in this sample. V usage is TRBV9 and J usage is TRBJ1-1; D is unclear. From germline, CDR1 is SGDLS and CDR2 YYNGEE. Trimming took off 3 bases at V and 1 base at J, with 7 bases between the two ends. This CDR3 has 13 amino acids. In DNA form, the CDR3 reads TGTGCCAGCAGCGCGGGAGGGAACACTGAAGCTTTCTTT. It translates to CASSAGGNTEAFF.

Only one count was recorded for this clone. The chain combines TRBV25-1 with TRBJ2-6; D is unresolved. Germline V gene sequence: CDR1 MGHDK, CDR2 SYGVNS. The V end lost 8 bases, the J end lost 4 bases, and 15 bases lay between the germline ends. The CDR3 runs to 15 residues. The CDR3 loop reads CASGPVVAGANVLTF. The CDR3 DNA is TGTGCCAGCGGGCCCGTAGTCGCCGGGGCCAACGTCCTGACTTTC.

The chain recombines TRBV29-1 with TRBJ1-5; 10 nucleotides line up with TRBD1. V shed 4 bases and J 3 bases; nucleotides not matched to a gene: 3. Germline CDR1 SQVTM, CDR2 ANQGSEA. This CDR3 is built from 14 residues. The CDR3 DNA follows: TGCAGCGTTGCGACAGGGGGCAACAATCAGCCCCAGCATTTT. Its protein is CSVATGGNNQPQHF.

CDR3 nucleotide sequence: TGTGCCAGTGCTACCGGACTCCGTCGTGAGCAGTTCTTC. It specifies CASATGLRREQFF. The J gene is TRBJ2-1, the V gene TRBV19; D is possibly TRBD2 (5 bases). With 8 bases removed from V and 9 bases from J, the gap between germline ends came to 17 bases. From germline, CDR1 is LNHDA and CDR2 SQIVND (reference sequence). The CDR3 extends over 13 amino acids.

The V call is TRBV5-4, the J call TRBJ2-2; 10 bases line up with TRBD2. Germline V CDR1 and CDR2: SGHNT, YYREEE (reference sequence). The V and J ends lost 0 bases and 4 bases, in that order; junction bases with no gene match: 3. The CDR3 totals 16 residues. The CDR3 nucleotides read TGTGCCAGCAGCTTGGAAGCGGGAGGGCTCACCGGGGAGCTGTTTTTT. It codes for CASSLEAGGLTGELFF.